The rows below give T cell receptor beta chains drawn from one sample of a study of T cell responses to AZD1222 COVID-19 vaccine. The table came from immunoSEQ multiplex PCR; TCRdb's copy has only in-frame clones and leaves some out. The data hold some 130,000 clones, with about 88% observed a single time. The source was peripheral blood, collected on day 0 of AZD1222 vaccination. Receptors originate from an adult in good health. The CDR3 runs from the conserved cysteine through the conserved F or W.

v_gene: TRBV30
j_gene: TRBJ2-7
CDR3aa: CAWTSDRVYEQYF

v_gene: TRBV19
j_gene: TRBJ2-2
CDR3aa: CATQTTGANTGELFF

v_gene: TRBV27
j_gene: TRBJ2-3
CDR3aa: CASRQQFVGQGHQDTQYF

v_gene: TRBV10-1
j_gene: TRBJ2-3
CDR3aa: CASSEFADTQYF

v_gene: TRBV5-1
j_gene: TRBJ2-2
CDR3aa: CASSLAGPPGELFF

v_gene: TRBV7-9
j_gene: TRBJ2-1
CDR3aa: CASSPPASGIEQFF

v_gene: TRBV6-5
j_gene: TRBJ1-2
CDR3aa: CASTRTDANYGYTF

v_gene: TRBV28
j_gene: TRBJ2-7
CDR3aa: CASKSTVSYEQYF

v_gene: TRBV5-6
j_gene: TRBJ1-5
CDR3aa: CVSQVQGVSNQPQHF

v_gene: TRBV7-9
j_gene: TRBJ1-6
CDR3aa: CASSFGQGASPLHF

v_gene: TRBV7-8
j_gene: TRBJ2-3
CDR3aa: CASSVSPDTQYF

v_gene: TRBV2
j_gene: TRBJ2-6
CDR3aa: CASSEALLAGGANVLTF

v_gene: TRBV20-1
j_gene: TRBJ2-7
CDR3aa: CSARVATEQYF

v_gene: TRBV7-9
j_gene: TRBJ2-1
CDR3aa: CASNRDTYNEQFF

v_gene: TRBV19
j_gene: TRBJ2-5
CDR3aa: CASRGGTEETQYF

v_gene: TRBV18
j_gene: TRBJ2-5
CDR3aa: CASSSGRGIWETQYF

v_gene: TRBV6-1
j_gene: TRBJ1-1
CDR3aa: CASSEEVWRAVNTEAFF

v_gene: TRBV14
j_gene: TRBJ1-5
CDR3aa: CASSQGGPGSNQPQHF

v_gene: TRBV10-2
j_gene: TRBJ2-7
CDR3aa: CASKQTNEQYF

v_gene: TRBV7-3
j_gene: TRBJ2-3
CDR3aa: CASSPGLDHTQYF

v_gene: TRBV6-5
j_gene: TRBJ1-1
CDR3aa: CASRAGVTEAFF

v_gene: TRBV27
j_gene: TRBJ1-1
CDR3aa: CASSSWTAGVNTEAFF

v_gene: TRBV7-9
j_gene: TRBJ2-7
CDR3aa: CASSEGRPPYEQYF